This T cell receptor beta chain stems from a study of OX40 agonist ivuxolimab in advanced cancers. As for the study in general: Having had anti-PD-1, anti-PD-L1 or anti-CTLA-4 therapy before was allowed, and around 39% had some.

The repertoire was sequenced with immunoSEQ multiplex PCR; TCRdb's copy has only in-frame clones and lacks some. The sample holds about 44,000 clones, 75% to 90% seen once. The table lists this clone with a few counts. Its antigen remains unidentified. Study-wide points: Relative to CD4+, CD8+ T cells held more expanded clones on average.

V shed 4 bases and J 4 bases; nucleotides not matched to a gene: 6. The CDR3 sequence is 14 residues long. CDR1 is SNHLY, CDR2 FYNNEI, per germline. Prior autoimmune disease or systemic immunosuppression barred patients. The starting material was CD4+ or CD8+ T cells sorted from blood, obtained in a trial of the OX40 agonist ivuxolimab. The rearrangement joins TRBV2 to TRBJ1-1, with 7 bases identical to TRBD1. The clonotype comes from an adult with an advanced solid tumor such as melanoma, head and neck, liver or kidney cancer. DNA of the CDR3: TGTGCCAGCAGTGTGACAGGGATCATCACTGAAGCTTTCTTT. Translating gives CASSVTGIITEAFF.